These 24 T cell receptor beta chains were all obtained from the same sample, sequenced in a study of response to subunit inactivated influenza vaccine. MiXCR was run by TCRdb on the RT-PCR reads, yielding one entry per CDR3 protein. The table has 490,000 or so distinct CDR3 sequences, approximately 7.1% seen once; the top ten hold 10% to 15%. Here the sequenced sample was PBMCs from blood, taken around 25 months after vaccination. These TCRs come from a man aged 45 to 75 who received an inactivated influenza vaccine.

This clonotype showed up just a few times. This chain uses TRBV12-3 or TRBV12-4 with TRBJ2-7; the D gene is possibly TRBD2 (5 bases). The CDR3 consists of 13 residues. V lost 2 bases to trimming and J lost 7 bases, with 12 bases between them. The CDR3: CASSLFRDWEQYF. CDR3 in DNA: TGTGCCAGCAGTTTATTCCGGGATTGGGAGCAGTACTTC.

At least ten counts were recorded for this clonotype. The rearrangement links TRBV20-1 to TRBJ2-1; no clear D. The CDR3 length is 14 residues. CDR1 and CDR2 from the germline V gene are DFQATT and SNEGSKA (reference sequence). The V gene lost 3 bases and the J gene lost 4 bases, with 13 bases spanning the gap. CDR3 sequence (DNA): TGCAGTGCTAGGGAGCAGTTCCTTTACAATGAGCAGTTCTTC. It specifies CSAREQFLYNEQFF.

This clonotype was seen more than once but under ten times. The gene calls are TRBV7-2 and TRBJ2-3; D is possibly TRBD2 (5 bases). CDR3 length: 16 amino acids. Trimming stripped 5 bases from V and 4 bases from J, with 19 bases between. From germline, CDR1 is SGHTA and CDR2 FQGNSA. The CDR3 is CASSLSGLSGADTQYF. The DNA of the CDR3 is TGTGCCAGCAGCCTTTCCGGGCTATCCGGGGCAGATACGCAGTATTTT. The full variable domain, completed using reference TRBV7-2 and TRBJ2-3, is GAGVSQSPSNKVTEKGKDVELRCDPISGHTALYWYRQSLGQGLEFLIYFQGNSAPDKSGLPSDRFSAERTGGSVSTLTIQRTQQEDSAVYLCASSLSGLSGADTQYFGPGTRLTVL.

This clonotype was counted between two and nine times. V usage is TRBV20-1 and J usage is TRBJ2-3; 8 positions agree with TRBD2. V lost 3 bases and J lost 4; bases outside the gene matches: 9. The CDR3 has 15 amino acids. Per germline, CDR1 DFQATT and CDR2 SNEGSKA (reference sequence). CDR3 DNA: TGCAGTGCTAGTGGAATAGCGGGGAGCCCAGATACGCAGTATTTT. Amino acids: CSASGIAGSPDTQYF.

CDR3 DNA sequence: TGCGCCAGCAGCTTGGGGAGGCGTGAAGATACGCAGTATTTT. Translation gives CASSLGRREDTQYF. This sequence joins TRBV5-1 and TRBJ2-3; possibly TRBD2 for D (5 bases). The CDR3 sequence is 14 residues long. V was pared by 0 bases and J by 5 bases, with 10 bases between. Germline CDR1 SGHRS, CDR2 YFSETQ.

This clonotype was seen only a few times. This chain connects TRBV6-5 to TRBJ2-7; D uncertain. Between the trimmed V and J ends, which lost 4 bases and 4 bases, there was a span of 11 bases. CDR1 is MNHEY, CDR2 SVGAGI, per germline. The CDR3 contains 13 residues. The CDR3 loop reads CASSSPGIYEQYF. The CDR3 DNA reads TGTGCCAGCAGTTCCCCAGGAATTTACGAGCAGTACTTC.

This chain links TRBV5-1 with TRBJ2-3; D unresolved. Trimming cost V 2 bases and J 0 bases, with 10 bases left between them. CDR3 length: 15 amino acids. Per the germline V gene, CDR1 is SGHRS and CDR2 is YFSETQ. The CDR3 DNA reads as TGCGCCAGCAGCTTCAGCGTGACTAGCACAGATACGCAGTATTTT. It codes for CASSFSVTSTDTQYF.

There are a few counts of this clonotype. This rearrangement joins TRBV5-6 to TRBJ2-1; D ambiguous. The CDR3 has 13 amino acids. Germline-derived CDR1 and CDR2 are SGHDT and YYEEEE. Trimming pared 3 bases from V and 5 bases from J, leaving 9 bases between. CDR3 loop: CASSSGLHNEQFF. The DNA of the CDR3 is TGTGCCAGCAGCTCTGGGTTACACAATGAGCAGTTCTTC.

This clonotype occurred many times. The chain joins TRBV11-2 to TRBJ2-1; tentative D call: TRBD2 (7 bases). Deletions cut 3 bases from V and 4 bases from J, with 19 bases between. This CDR3 contains 17 residues. CDR1 and CDR2 (germline): SGHAT, FQNNGV. For the CDR3, the DNA is TGTGCCAGCAGCTTTGGACTGGGGGGGGGCCCTTACAATGAGCAGTTCTTC. Protein sequence: CASSFGLGGGPYNEQFF.

This clonotype was observed a few times. This chain uses TRBV20-1 with TRBJ2-3; D perhaps matches TRBD2 (5 bases). The CDR3 has 15 amino acids. Trimming pared 6 bases from V and 4 bases from J, leaving 20 bases between. CDR1 and CDR2 from the germline V gene are DFQATT and SNEGSKA (reference sequence). CDR3: CSAKRPSRRSDTQYF. For the CDR3, the DNA is TGCAGTGCAAAGCGGCCTAGCAGGCGATCAGATACGCAGTATTTT.

This clonotype was picked up a small number of times. The rearrangement links TRBV20-1 to TRBJ2-7; TRBD2 is a possible D gene (5 bases). The V gene lost 3 bases and the J gene lost 3 bases, with 9 bases spanning the gap. The CDR3 has 12 amino acids. Germline lookup yields CDR1 DFQATT and CDR2 SNEGSKA (reference sequence). CDR3 coding DNA: TGCAGTGCTAGGGGCGGGTACTACGAGCAGTACTTC. It specifies CSARGGYYEQYF.

The chain links TRBV20-1 to TRBJ2-3; D is possibly TRBD2 (6 bases). The germline V and J ends were trimmed by 3 bases and 1 base, with 11 bases remaining between them. Per the germline V gene, CDR1 is DFQATT and CDR2 is SNEGSKA (reference sequence). The length of the CDR3 is 14 residues. CDR3 DNA sequence: TGCAGTGCTAGCGGGCGGGATCGCACAGATACGCAGTATTTT. Its translation: CSASGRDRTDTQYF.

This clonotype has only a few counts. The J gene is TRBJ2-7, the V gene TRBV6-1, with a weak D call TRBD2 (6 bases). The CDR3 contains 13 residues. The V and J ends lost 0 bases and 7 bases respectively, with 10 bases between them. Germline CDR1 MNHNS, CDR2 SASEGT. For the CDR3, the DNA is TGTGCCAGCAGTGAAGCGCTTCGGGGGGAGCAGTACTTC. Translated, it gives CASSEALRGEQYF.

This clonotype was detected only a few times. The chain recombines TRBV5-5 with TRBJ2-7; 9 bases map to TRBD1. The CDR3 length is 14 residues. CDR1 SGHKS and CDR2 YYEKEE come from the germline V gene (reference sequence). With V trimmed by 4 bases and J by 5 bases, 7 bases remained unmatched. CDR3 DNA sequence: TGTGCCAGCAGCCGCGGGACAGGGACCAACGAGCAGTACTTC. Translation: CASSRGTGTNEQYF.

This clonotype was detected only a few times. The chain carries TRBV4-3 and TRBJ2-2, with a possible D match to TRBD2 (5 bases). V gave up 0 bases and J gave up 6 bases, with 14 bases separating them. Per the germline V gene, CDR1 is LGHNA and CDR2 is YSLEER. This CDR3 is 16 amino acids long. The CDR3 reads CASSQDPGFSAGELFF. The CDR3 DNA is TGCGCCAGCAGCCAAGACCCGGGTTTTAGCGCCGGGGAGCTGTTTTTT.

This clonotype turned up a few times. The chain is built from TRBV29-1 and TRBJ2-7; tentative D call: TRBD1 (5 bases). This CDR3 has 14 amino acids. The V end was cut by 2 bases, the J end by 6 bases, with 17 bases between. The germline V gene encodes CDR1 SQVTM and CDR2 ANQGSEA. Here the CDR3 reads CSVERQGMGSEQYF. CDR3 bases: TGCAGCGTTGAAAGGCAGGGTATGGGATCCGAGCAGTACTTC.

This clonotype has just a few counts. The chain recombines TRBV20-1 with TRBJ2-6; 7 nucleotides line up with TRBD1. The CDR3 spans 17 residues. Germline V gene sequence: CDR1 DFQATT, CDR2 SNEGSKA (reference sequence). With V trimmed by 0 bases and J by 2 bases, 7 bases remained unmatched. The CDR3: CSARDGAGGTGANVLTF. The CDR3 DNA sequence: TGCAGTGCTAGAGATGGGGCAGGGGGTACTGGGGCCAACGTCCTGACTTTC.

This clonotype has at least ten counts. This chain connects TRBV7-2 to TRBJ2-7; TRBD1 matches at 9 bases. Trimming removed 5 bases from V and 5 bases from J; junction bases left unmatched: 4. The CDR3 has 13 residues. Looked up from germline, CDR1 is SGHTA and CDR2 is FQGNSA. The CDR3 region is CASSGQGRNEQYF. The CDR3 DNA reads as TGTGCCAGCAGCGGACAGGGGCGGAACGAGCAGTACTTC.

The chain links TRBV5-1 to TRBJ2-5; 10 bases are a match to TRBD1. From germline, CDR1 is SGHRS and CDR2 YFSETQ. With 5 bases clipped from V and 2 bases from J, the junction kept 6 bases outside the gene matches. This CDR3 has 15 amino acids. The CDR3 nucleotides read TGCGCCAGCAGTTCGTTGGACAGGGGGCAAGAGACCCAGTACTTC. Translation: CASSSLDRGQETQYF.

V usage is TRBV5-1 and J usage is TRBJ1-2; D remains ambiguous. This CDR3 region has 16 residues. Germline V gene sequence: CDR1 SGHRS, CDR2 YFSETQ. V was trimmed by 1 base and J by 6 bases, leaving 19 bases between them. CDR3 protein: CASSLSGVGVQDGYTF. The CDR3 bases are TGCGCCAGCAGCTTGTCCGGGGTGGGAGTGCAGGATGGCTACACCTTC.

This clonotype was detected ten times or more. This chain joins TRBV15 and TRBJ1-5; perhaps TRBD1 as D (5 bases). The CDR3 covers 15 residues. The germline CDR1 and CDR2 sequences are LNHNV and YYDKDF (reference sequence). With 4 bases removed from V and 0 bases from J, the gap between germline ends came to 10 bases. Written as DNA, the CDR3 is TGTGCCACCAGCAAGACAGTCGGTAGCAATCAGCCCCAGCATTTT. Translation: CATSKTVGSNQPQHF. Supplemented by reference TRBV15 and TRBJ1-5, the full variable domain reads DAMVIQNPRYQVTQFGKPVTLSCSQTLNHNVMYWYQQKSSQAPKLLFHYYDKDFNNEADTPDNFQSRRPNTSFCFLDIRSPGLGDTAMYLCATSKTVGSNQPQHFGDGTRLSIL.

This clonotype appeared a few times. V gene TRBV6-5 combines with J gene TRBJ2-7; unclear D gene. The CDR3 length is 12 residues. V lost 7 bases and J 3 bases, leaving 10 bases between the germline ends. Germline V gene sequence: CDR1 MNHEY, CDR2 SVGAGI. CDR3 sequence reads: CASTSESYEQYF. CDR3 in DNA: TGTGCCAGCACCTCGGAGAGCTACGAGCAGTACTTC.

In its sample, this clonotype was seen many times. The chain employs TRBV9 and TRBJ2-3, with a possible D match to TRBD2 (7 bases). Germline V CDR1 and CDR2: SGDLS, YYNGEE. The CDR3 is 16 amino acids. Trimming took 0 bases from V and 4 from J, leaving 15 bases between them. CDR3 amino acids: CASSVVGGGVADTQYF. The CDR3 bases are TGTGCCAGCAGCGTAGTTGGAGGGGGGGTCGCAGATACGCAGTATTTT. The entire variable domain, with the rest obtained from reference TRBV9 and TRBJ2-3, is as follows: DSGVTQTPKHLITATGQRVTLRCSPRSGDLSVYWYQQSLDQGLQFLIQYYNGEERAKGNILERFSAQQFPDLHSELNLSSLELGDSALYFCASSVVGGGVADTQYFGPGTRLTVL.

This clonotype has only a few counts. Written as DNA, the CDR3 is TGTGCCAGCACCACCCTCATCTCTTATGGCTACACCTTC. This codes for CASTTLISYGYTF. The gene calls are TRBV2 and TRBJ1-2; D is uncertain. This CDR3 is 13 amino acids long. Germline CDR1 and CDR2: SNHLY and FYNNEI. The V and J ends lost 7 bases and 5 bases respectively, with 14 bases between them.